This entry is about one TCR beta chain. The antigen it recognizes is unknown. The record has no base qualities; no much larger clone is one base away. The sample comes from a study of shared clonotypes between healthy human individuals (dated by TCRdb to the early 2020s). Context from the whole study: The cohort included a few men and a couple of women between 18 and 49 years of age. Libraries were prepared and TCR repertoires were sequenced by different laboratories using diverse techniques, in order to increase sequencing depth and limit assay-specific biases. The study deeply sequenced blood TCR repertoires of five healthy adults to estimate repertoire size and the extent of clonotype sharing between individuals. Leukapheresis yielded between about 0.9 and 10 billion PBMCs per donor.

Sequences WSHSY (CDR1) and SAAADI (CDR2) are obtained from the germline V gene. The junction shows trimming of 6 bases on V and 4 bases on J, plus 12 bases between the germline ends. From the cysteine through the phenylalanine, the CDR3 covers 14 amino acids. Only the CDR3 DNA is retained, 42 bases long and in frame from the first base. Using the deep immunoSEQ assay, multiplex PCR amplified TCR CDR3 regions from genomic DNA. For each cell subset, the extracted genomic DNA was distributed evenly across all wells of several immunoSEQ 96-well plates, and each plate served as one replicate. For unsorted PBMC, 300 ng genomic DNA, equal to tens of thousands of T cell genomes, was loaded into each replicate PCR. Unsorted PBMC genomic DNA was sequenced across ten immunoSEQ deep assay plates. The purified libraries were quantified using a Qubit 3.0 fluorometer, sized with a Bioanalyzer 2100, and then quantified again using the KAPA Library Quantification kit. A separate single-read 150-cycle Illumina NextSeq 550 flow cell was used to sequence each immunoSEQ 96-well plate. From the authors' description of their analysis: The immunoSEQ output contained only junctional sequences without quality scores, so filtering could not match that applied to full-length reads. To assign V/J genes and CDR3, sequences were annotated against IMGT germline references using PyIR, a Python wrapper for IgBLAST v1.9. Reads with weak V/J assignments (E-value above 1e-6), missing CDR3, stop codons, out-of-frame junctions, or ambiguous translated residues were removed. V3J clonotypes were defined as sequences sharing an identical inferred V gene, J gene, and CDR3 amino acid sequence. Percentage overlap between repertoires was calculated by dividing the number of shared unique clonotypes by the size of the smaller repertoire. Three approaches were used to assess repertoire richness: RTK rarefaction, the Chao1 estimator, and Recon v2.1 estimates of unobserved clonotypes. TCRdb retrieved this table from immuneACCESS and kept in-frame rearrangements only. Not all clones are present; in checked studies, unresolved V genes account for under half, and no reason is known for the remainder. From that table come the V and J calls and clone size; the DNA was used to work out D and trimming. For this sample there are about 470,000 clones; 70% to 80% appear just once. The ten largest clonotypes hold approximately 13% of the sample.

The paper as a whole reports these results and caveats: The small number of donors limited the genetic and exposure-history diversity represented. Based on pairwise subsampling, the degree of clonotype sharing among donors was expected to be affected by sequencing depth. Only blood was sampled, and tissue TCR repertoires likely differ from those in blood.

The donors were healthy, HIV-negative adults with no recently reported acute infections or vaccinations. Every donor was a Caucasian adult residing in Nashville, Tennessee, USA. For unsorted samples, roughly 86 million PBMCs were counted and genomic DNA was extracted with the QIAamp DNA Blood Mini kit. Blood was obtained by leukapheresis, after which PBMCs were separated by Ficoll-Histopaque density gradient centrifugation and cryopreserved in liquid nitrogen vapor phase. The chain is encoded by TRBV10-2 joined to TRBJ2-2; the D gene lacks a confident call. This clonotype was obtained from a woman in her thirties or forties in good health. Some clones in this sample may be carry-over from other donors' samples. The sequenced sample was PBMCs. The CDR3 loop reads CASRGGWGTGELFF. The nucleotide sequence reads TGCGCCAGCAGGGGCGGCTGGGGCACCGGGGAGCTGTTTTTT.